The 17 T cell receptor beta chains below all came from one sample that was sequenced in a study of CD8+CD57+ T cells in acquired aplastic anemia. Investigators profiled TCR beta VDJ and CDR3 from genomic DNA template. TCRdb used MiXCR to reprocess the reads, holding one entry per CDR3 protein. This sample has roughly 130,000 distinct CDR3 sequences, with roughly 50% found just once. Sequencing was done on a sample of sorted CD4+, CD8+, or CD8+CD57+ T cells (not recorded which) from PBMCs. Receptor source: a human donor in good health, serving as a control.

Regarding this clonotype: Given a much more abundant clone one base away, this may be a read error. The chain uses TRBV3-1 and TRBJ1-3, with D possibly matching TRBD1 (5 bases). With 4 bases removed from V and 2 bases from J, the gap between germline ends came to 12 bases. The CDR3 spans 15 residues. Germline CDR1 is LGHDT and CDR2 is YNNKEL (reference sequence). The CDR3 nucleotides are TGTGCCAGCAGCCCAACGACAGAAGCTGGAAACACCATATATTTT. It yields the protein CASSPTTEAGNTIYF. Based on the CDR3 plus reference TRBV3-1 and TRBJ1-3, the full variable domain is DTAVSQTPKYLVTQMGNDKSIKCEQNLGHDTMYWYKQDSKKFLKIMFSYNNKELIINETVPNRFSPKSPDKAHLNLHINSLELGDSAVYFCASSPTTEAGNTIYFGEGSWLTVV.

As regards this clonotype: This is likely a read error, given that the CDR3 carries no conserved phenylalanine or tryptophan at its end. This chain links TRBV20-1 with TRBJ2-7; 10 bases fit TRBD2. Germline V gene data show CDR1 as DFQATT and CDR2 as SNEGSKA (reference sequence). CDR3 length: 13 amino acids. The CDR3: CSAGLAEPYEQYL. As DNA, the CDR3 is TGCAGCGCCGGACTAGCGGAACCCTACGAGCAGTACCTC.

The chain carries TRBV5-1 and TRBJ2-1; 10 bases agree with TRBD2. The length of the CDR3 is 15 residues. Trimming at V came to 5 bases and at J to 7 bases, leaving 9 bases not matched to a gene. Looked up from germline, CDR1 is SGHRS and CDR2 is YFSETQ. CDR3 in DNA: TGCGCCAGCAGGCAAGCGGGGGGGCCGCTTAATGAGCAGTTCTTC. Protein sequence: CASRQAGGPLNEQFF.

This clonotype was found many times. The rearrangement joins TRBV5-1 to TRBJ1-2; 7 bases line up with TRBD1. V was clipped by 4 bases and J by 1 base; unmatched bases: 4. Germline lookup yields CDR1 SGHRS and CDR2 YFSETQ. This CDR3 has 14 amino acids. CDR3 bases: TGCGCCAGCAGCCCCTCAGGGGGTAACTATGGCTACACCTTC. It is translated as CASSPSGGNYGYTF.

This clonotype was detected many times. The rearrangement joins TRBV5-1 to TRBJ2-7; no definite D call. V was pared by 0 bases and J by 4 bases, with 14 bases between. CDR3 length: 15 residues. Germline V lookup: CDR1 SGHRS, CDR2 YFSETQ. This CDR3 reads CASSLVLGDQYEQYF. In DNA form, the CDR3 reads TGCGCCAGCAGCTTGGTCCTTGGTGACCAGTACGAGCAGTACTTC.

This rearrangement joins TRBV19 to TRBJ2-7, with D possibly being TRBD2 (6 bases). This CDR3 region has 15 residues. The V gene's germline CDR1 is LNHDA and CDR2 SQIVND (reference sequence). V gave up 5 bases and J gave up 2 bases, with 16 bases separating them. Here the CDR3 DNA reads TGTGCCAGTAGTGTGTCGGGAGTCCTTCCCTACGAGCAGTACTTC. It is translated as CASSVSGVLPYEQYF.

This clonotype came up many times. The genes are TRBV18 and TRBJ2-1; D may correspond to TRBD1 or TRBD2 (6 bases each). Looked up from germline, CDR1 is KGHSH and CDR2 is LQKENI. CDR3 length: 14 residues. Trimming left V 1 base short and J 6 bases short, with 10 bases between. The CDR3 DNA follows: TGTGCCAGCTCACCACAGAAGGGGGGCAATGAGCAGTTCTTC. This gives the protein CASSPQKGGNEQFF.

The chain couples TRBV19 to TRBJ1-6, with TRBD1 matching over 9 bases. The germline V gene encodes CDR1 LNHDA and CDR2 SQIVND (reference sequence). This CDR3 comprises 15 residues. Germline trimming cut 5 bases from V and 10 bases from J; bases unmatched to any gene: 9. CDR3 in DNA: TGTGCCAGTAGTCCTCCGGACAGGGGCAAGTCACCCCTCCACTTT. It encodes CASSPPDRGKSPLHF.

There are many counts of this clonotype. The CDR3 nucleotides read TGCAGCACCAACCTTGGGGGGAACACTGAAGCTTTCTTT. It specifies CSTNLGGNTEAFF. This chain joins TRBV29-1 and TRBJ1-1, with D possibly matching TRBD1 (5 bases). The CDR3 totals 13 residues. CDR1 is SQVTM, CDR2 ANQGSEA, per germline. V lost 8 bases, J lost 1 base, and 14 bases lay in between.

Ten or more counts support this clonotype. This chain joins TRBV6-1 and TRBJ2-7; D may be TRBD1 (6 bases). The CDR3 consists of 14 residues. Trimming pared 1 base from V and 5 bases from J, leaving 12 bases between. CDR1 is MNHNS, CDR2 SASEGT, per germline. The CDR3 sequence: CASSEDRVIDEQYF. CDR3 bases: TGTGCCAGCAGTGAAGACAGGGTGATAGACGAGCAGTACTTC.

This clonotype was counted once. The gene calls are TRBV20-1 and TRBJ1-2, with a tentative D call TRBD1 (5 bases). Germline assignment: CDR1 DFQATT and CDR2 SNEGSKA (reference sequence). CDR3 size: 14 residues. Trimming removed 6 bases at V and 0 bases at J, with 14 bases between. The CDR3 DNA reads TGCAGTGCCCGTGACGGGGCCGCTAACTATGGCTACACCTTC. As protein: CSARDGAANYGYTF.

This clonotype was detected ten times or more. The chain uses TRBV9 and TRBJ1-2, with 8 bases identical to TRBD1. This CDR3 contains 15 residues. The germline V gene encodes CDR1 SGDLS and CDR2 YYNGEE. The trim removed 4 bases at V and 2 bases at J, leaving 7 bases unmatched. As DNA, the CDR3 is TGTGCCAGCAGCCCACAGGGGGAGGAGAACTATGGCTACACCTTC. It specifies CASSPQGEENYGYTF.

Turning to this clonotype: The final CDR3 position lacks the conserved phenylalanine or tryptophan, pointing to a likely read error. The limits of the CDR3 on the DNA are not certain, so only TCRdb's listed CDR3 is given. This chain links TRBV6-2 or TRBV6-3 with TRBJ2-7; the table's D call TRBD1 went unverified against the DNA. A total of 9 residues make up the CDR3, ends included. CDR1 and CDR2 from the germline V gene are MNHEY and SVGEGT. The CDR3 loop is CASSYKGDR.

This clonotype was seen ten or more times. V is TRBV7-9 and J is TRBJ1-3, with a tentative D call TRBD1 (5 bases). The germline V gene encodes CDR1 SEHNR and CDR2 FQNEAQ (reference sequence). Trimming left V 3 bases short and J 0 bases short, with 15 bases between. The CDR3 has 17 amino acids. The CDR3 DNA reads TGTGCCAGCAGCTTCCTCGGGGGGAAAAGCTCTGGAAACACCATATATTTT. Amino acids: CASSFLGGKSSGNTIYF.

Ten or more counts support this clonotype. This rearrangement joins TRBV4-3 to TRBJ2-3, with no clear D. Per germline, CDR1 LGHNA and CDR2 YSLEER. The CDR3 loop spans 14 amino acids. The V and J ends lost 1 base and 2 bases respectively, with 7 bases between them. CDR3 coding DNA: TGCGCCAGCAGCCAAGCTAGGCACACAGATACGCAGTATTTT. This codes for CASSQARHTDTQYF.

For this clonotype: Mismatch with germline at one junction end may stem from a read error. J is TRBJ2-7 and V is TRBV18; the D gene is possibly TRBD1 (6 bases). Germline loops: CDR1 KGHSH, CDR2 LQKENI. The CDR3 totals 18 residues. In DNA form, the CDR3 reads TGTGCCGGCTCACCTCAAACCAGGGGTCCAACCCCCTCCTACGAGCAGTACTTC. Translation gives CAGSPQTRGPTPSYEQYF.

The chain combines TRBV7-8 with TRBJ2-5; 7 bases are a match to TRBD2. The CDR3 has 16 residues. Germline V gene sequence: CDR1 SGHVS, CDR2 FQNEAQ. V trimming: 4 bases; J trimming: 5 bases; junction bases outside the gene matches: 13. Here the CDR3 reads CASSSPLAGVEETQYF. CDR3 sequence (DNA): TGTGCCAGCAGCTCCCCCCTGGCGGGAGTAGAGGAGACCCAGTACTTC.